This T cell receptor beta chain was identified in a study of blood T cells in healthy people across ages. Broader study findings: It was held that the diversity estimates obtained from one million T cells were underestimates. Naive CD4+ cells and diversity were both higher in long-lived donors than in aged donors.

Trimming left V 3 bases short and J 3 bases short, with 18 bases between. Germline CDR1 and CDR2: SGHDT and YYEEEE. This CDR3 is built from 16 residues. Extractions gave at least 5.5 micrograms of total RNA per sample. The use of a sample-barcoded 5' primer and a J-beta primer mix characterized a second PCR of 7 to 11 cycles. A template-switch adaptor that had 12 random nucleotides put a tag on each cDNA molecule. Each CDR3 protein gets one entry after TCRdb re-called the 5' RACE reads with MiXCR. The sample has around 1,800,000 distinct CDR3 sequences, approximately 39% seen once; the top ten hold about 23%. With respect to this clonotype: What it binds is unknown.

The sequenced sample consisted of blood. J is TRBJ1-2 and V is TRBV5-6, with D possibly TRBD1 on 6 matching bases. This clonotype was sampled from a human donor in good health. For the CDR3, the DNA is TGTGCCAGCAGCTCAAGGACAGCCCGACTGCACTATGGCTACACCTTC. Translating it yields CASSSRTARLHYGYTF.